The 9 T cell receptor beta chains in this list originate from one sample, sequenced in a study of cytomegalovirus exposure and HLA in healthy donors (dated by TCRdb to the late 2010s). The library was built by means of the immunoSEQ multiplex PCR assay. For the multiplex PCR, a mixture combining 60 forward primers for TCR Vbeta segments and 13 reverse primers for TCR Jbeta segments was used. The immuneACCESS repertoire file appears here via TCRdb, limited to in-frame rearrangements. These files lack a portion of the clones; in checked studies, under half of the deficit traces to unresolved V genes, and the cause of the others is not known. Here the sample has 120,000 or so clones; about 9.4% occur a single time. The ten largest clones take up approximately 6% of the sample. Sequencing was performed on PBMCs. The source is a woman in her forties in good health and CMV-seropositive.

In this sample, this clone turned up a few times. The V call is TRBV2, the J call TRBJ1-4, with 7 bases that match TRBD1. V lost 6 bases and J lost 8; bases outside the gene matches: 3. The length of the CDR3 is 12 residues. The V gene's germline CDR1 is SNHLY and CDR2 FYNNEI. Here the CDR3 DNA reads TGTGCCAGCAGCGACAGGGCAGAAAAACTGTTTTTT. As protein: CASSDRAEKLFF.

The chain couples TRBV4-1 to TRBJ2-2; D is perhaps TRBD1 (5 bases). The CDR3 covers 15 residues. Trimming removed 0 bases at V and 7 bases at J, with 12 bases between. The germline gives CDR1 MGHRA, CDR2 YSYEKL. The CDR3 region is CASSQEPDNLGELFF. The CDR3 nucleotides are TGCGCCAGCAGCCAAGAACCGGACAACCTCGGGGAGCTGTTTTTT.

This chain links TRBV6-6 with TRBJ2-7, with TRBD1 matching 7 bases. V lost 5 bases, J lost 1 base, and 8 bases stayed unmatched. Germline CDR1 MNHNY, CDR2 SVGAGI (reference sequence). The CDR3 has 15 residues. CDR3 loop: CASSPSDRPSYEQYF. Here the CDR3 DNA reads TGTGCCAGCAGTCCCTCGGACAGGCCTTCCTACGAGCAGTACTTC.

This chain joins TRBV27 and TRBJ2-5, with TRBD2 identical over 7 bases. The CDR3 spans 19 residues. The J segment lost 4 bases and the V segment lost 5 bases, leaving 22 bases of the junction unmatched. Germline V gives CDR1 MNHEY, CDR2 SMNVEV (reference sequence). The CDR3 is CASSMGGGRSSTQRETQYF. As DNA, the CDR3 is TGTGCCAGCAGTATGGGGGGGGGTAGGAGTTCGACGCAGAGAGAGACCCAGTACTTC.

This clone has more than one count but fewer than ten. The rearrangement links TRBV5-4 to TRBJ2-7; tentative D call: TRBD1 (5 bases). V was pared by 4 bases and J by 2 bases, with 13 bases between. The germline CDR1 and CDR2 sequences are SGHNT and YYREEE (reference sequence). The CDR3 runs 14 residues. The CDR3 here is CASSGWGRTYEQYF. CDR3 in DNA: TGTGCCAGCAGCGGTTGGGGCAGAACCTACGAGCAGTACTTC.

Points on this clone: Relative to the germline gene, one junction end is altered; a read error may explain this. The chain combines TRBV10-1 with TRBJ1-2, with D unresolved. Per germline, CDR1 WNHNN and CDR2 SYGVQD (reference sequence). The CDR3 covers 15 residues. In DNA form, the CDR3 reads TGCGCTAGCAGTGAGTCGAGTCGTCTTCCCGTCGGCTACACCTTC. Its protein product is CASSESSRLPVGYTF.

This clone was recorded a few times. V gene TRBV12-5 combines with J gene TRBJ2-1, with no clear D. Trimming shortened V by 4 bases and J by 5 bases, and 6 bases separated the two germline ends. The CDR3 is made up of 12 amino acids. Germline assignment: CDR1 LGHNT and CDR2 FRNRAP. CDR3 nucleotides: TGTGCTAGTGGTTCCCTCGACAATGAGCAGTTCTTC. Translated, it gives CASGSLDNEQFF.

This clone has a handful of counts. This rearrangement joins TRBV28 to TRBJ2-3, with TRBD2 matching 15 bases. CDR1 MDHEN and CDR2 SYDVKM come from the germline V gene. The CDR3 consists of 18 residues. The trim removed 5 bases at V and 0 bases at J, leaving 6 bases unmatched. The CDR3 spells CASSLAGLAGGSTDTQYF. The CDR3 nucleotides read TGTGCCAGCAGTCTAGCGGGACTAGCGGGGGGAAGCACAGATACGCAGTATTTT.

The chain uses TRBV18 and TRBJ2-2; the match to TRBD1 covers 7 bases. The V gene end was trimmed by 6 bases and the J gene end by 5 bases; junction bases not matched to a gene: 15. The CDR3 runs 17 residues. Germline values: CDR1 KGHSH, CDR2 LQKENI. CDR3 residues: CASSIFPLTGTTGELFF. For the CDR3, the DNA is TGTGCCAGCTCGATATTCCCGTTGACAGGGACAACCGGGGAGCTGTTTTTT.